The rows below give T cell receptor beta chains drawn from one sample of a study of STAT3 mutations in large granular lymphocyte leukemia. TCRdb's copy holds only in-frame clones and misses some; the assay was immunoSEQ multiplex PCR. The table records tens of thousands of clones, roughly 93% of them present only once. Material: peripheral blood mononuclear cells. The source of these receptors is a man in his forties with T-cell large granular lymphocyte leukemia. Some clones in this sample may be carry-over from other donors' samples. Both conserved end residues are part of each CDR3. Each record gives: V gene, clone size, D gene, J gene, CDR3 DNA, CDR3 protein. The D gene is left open where the match is weak. A row's size may be missing; if present it is once, few, many or a size class.

TRBV18,-,-,TRBJ1-1,TGTGCCAGCTCACCACTCCGGGGTTCTGGTGAAGCTTTCTTT,CASSPLRGSGEAFF
TRBV6-5,-,TRBD1,TRBJ2-3,TGTGCCAGCAGATTACAGGGGGCTAGCACAGATACGCAGTATTTT,CASRLQGASTDTQYF
TRBV10-3,few,TRBD2,TRBJ2-1,TGTGCCATCAGTGGGCTAGCGGGGGGGCCTGTAGTTGAGCAGTTCTTC,CAISGLAGGPVVEQFF
TRBV5-1,-,TRBD1,TRBJ1-1,TGCGCCAGCAGCCCGGGTGACAGGGGGCGGATTGAAGCTTTCTTT,CASSPGDRGRIEAFF
TRBV18,-,-,TRBJ1-6,TGTGCCAGCTCACCCGGAAACTCACCCCTCCACTTT,CASSPGNSPLHF
TRBV30,-,-,TRBJ1-5,TGTGCCTGGAGTAAGCCGTATAGCAATCAGCCCCAGCATTTT,CAWSKPYSNQPQHF
TRBV30,once,-,TRBJ2-1,TGTGCCTGCCGGGGAGCGAGCTCCTCCTACAATGAGCAGTTCTTC,CACRGASSSYNEQFF
TRBV7-6,-,TRBD1,TRBJ2-7,TGTGCCAGCAGCTTAAGGCAGGACAGGGGTTACGAGCAGTACTTC,CASSLRQDRGYEQYF
TRBV4-1,-,-,TRBJ2-7,TGCGCCAGCAGCCAAGCGGAAGCAAGGGGGCAGTACTTC,CASSQAEARGQYF
TRBV4-1,-,-,TRBJ2-5,TGCGCCAGCAGCCCCGGACAGTATAAAGAGACCCAGTACTTC,CASSPGQYKETQYF
TRBV5-6,-,TRBD1,TRBJ1-4,TGTGCCAGCAGCGGCTTAGCCGGGACAGGGGGTGAAAAACTGTTTTTT,CASSGLAGTGGEKLFF
TRBV28,-,-,TRBJ2-5,TGTGCCAGCAGTCAGATCCGGGACGGGCAAGAGACCCAGTACTTC,CASSQIRDGQETQYF
TRBV27,-,TRBD2,TRBJ2-7,TGTGCCAGCAGTTTATCCCGAAGGGCCGGGGGGGAGCAGTACTTC,CASSLSRRAGGEQYF
TRBV29-1,-,-,TRBJ2-7,TGCAGCGTTGAAGGGGCGGACAACTCCTACGAGCAGTACTTC,CSVEGADNSYEQYF
TRBV5-1,-,-,TRBJ1-1,TGCGCCAGCAGCTTGTGGGGGTCGGGGGAAACTGAAGCTTTCTTT,CASSLWGSGETEAFF
TRBV4-3,once,-,TRBJ1-4,TGCGCCAGCAGCCAAGATAGGGGCAGGGATAATGAAAAACTGTTTTTT,CASSQDRGRDNEKLFF
TRBV18,-,-,TRBJ1-2,TGTGCCAGCTCTCGCGACTATGGCTACACCTTC,CASSRDYGYTF
TRBV27,-,-,TRBJ2-3,TGTGCCAGCTCCCTGACGGGGGTCCCCACAGATACGCAGTATTTT,CASSLTGVPTDTQYF
TRBV7-9,-,TRBD1,TRBJ1-1,TGTGCCAGCAGCATAGGACAGGGGAGCACTGAAGCTTTCTTT,CASSIGQGSTEAFF
TRBV7-2,-,-,TRBJ1-2,TGTGCCAGCAGCCCGGGACGGAGCTATGGCTACACCTTC,CASSPGRSYGYTF
TRBV7-3,-,-,TRBJ2-5,TGTGCCAGCAGCTTGATAGGGGGCCAAGAGACCCAGTACTTC,CASSLIGGQETQYF
TRBV27,-,TRBD1,TRBJ1-2,TGTGCCAGCAGTCGGGACAGCCATTATGGCTACACCTTC,CASSRDSHYGYTF
TRBV6-6,-,TRBD1,TRBJ2-7,TGTGCCAGCAGTCGGCCCGGGACAGGTATTACCTACGAGCAGTACTTC,CASSRPGTGITYEQYF
TRBV18,-,TRBD1,TRBJ2-3,TGTGCCAGCTCACCCGACCGGGACAGGGACACAGATACGCAGTATTTT,CASSPDRDRDTDTQYF
TRBV7-7,-,-,TRBJ2-7,TGTGCCAGCAGCCCCTTCCGGGATGTACCCTACGAGCAGTACTTC,CASSPFRDVPYEQYF
TRBV5-1,-,-,TRBJ1-6,TGCGCCAGCAGCTTGACAGGGCTAGCAAAGGATTCACCCCTCCACTTT,CASSLTGLAKDSPLHF
TRBV9,once,TRBD1,TRBJ1-6,TGTGCCAGCAGCGTGGCGGACAGGGCGCATAATTCACCCCTCCACTTT,CASSVADRAHNSPLHF
TRBV20-1,-,-,TRBJ1-1,TGCAGTGCTAGCGGGGACACTGAAGCTTTCTTT,CSASGDTEAFF
TRBV9,-,-,TRBJ2-7,TGTGCCAGCAGCGTAGCTGGTCAGGCCTACGAGCAGTACTTC,CASSVAGQAYEQYF
TRBV19,-,-,TRBJ2-2,TGTGCCAGTAGTATAGATCCCAGGCCAACCGGGGAGCTGTTTTTT,CASSIDPRPTGELFF
TRBV6-5,-,-,TRBJ2-7,TGTGCCAGCAGCGATCGCTACGAGCAGTACTTC,CASSDRYEQYF
TRBV28,-,TRBD1,TRBJ2-7,TGTGCCAGCAGGGACGACAGGGCATCCTACGAGCAGTACTTC,CASRDDRASYEQYF
TRBV5-1,-,-,TRBJ2-7,TGCGCCAGCAGCTTGGCCGGAGGGAGCGGCGGGAACTTC,CASSLAGGSGGNF
TRBV28,-,TRBD1,TRBJ2-7,TGTGCCAGCAGCTGGGACCGGGACAGGGTAATAGGAGGCTACGAGCAGTACTTC,CASSWDRDRVIGGYEQYF
TRBV6-5,once,TRBD1,TRBJ1-2,TGTGCCAGCAGTTACTCCGGGACAGGGAGTTATGGCTACACCTTC,CASSYSGTGSYGYTF
TRBV6-5,-,-,TRBJ2-5,TGTGCCAGCAGTTACCGGGGCGCCCCGCGGGAGACCCAGTACTTC,CASSYRGAPRETQYF
TRBV7-2,once,TRBD1,TRBJ2-5,TGTGCCAGCAGCTTAACAGGGGGCTGGGGAGAGACCCAGTACTTC,CASSLTGGWGETQYF
TRBV5-1,-,-,TRBJ1-6,TGCGCCAGCAGCTTGGATGGAGATTCACCCCTCCACTTT,CASSLDGDSPLHF
TRBV7-9,-,-,TRBJ2-3,TGTGCCAGCAGCTTGAGGGTTTCTAGCACAGATACGCAGTATTTT,CASSLRVSSTDTQYF
TRBV7-2,-,TRBD1,TRBJ1-2,TGTGCCAGCAGCCCAGGACAGGGCGGTGGCTACACCTTC,CASSPGQGGGYTF
TRBV5-4,-,-,TRBJ1-6,TGTGCCAGCAGCTTGGTCCAGGGTAATTCACCCCTCCACTTT,CASSLVQGNSPLHF
TRBV6-6,-,-,TRBJ1-5,TGTGCCAGCAGCCGGAGCAATCAGCCCCAGCATTTT,CASSRSNQPQHF
TRBV5-1,-,TRBD1,TRBJ2-3,TGCGCCAGCAGCCGAAACAGGGGAGATACGCAGTATTTT,CASSRNRGDTQYF
TRBV2,-,TRBD1,TRBJ1-5,TGTGCCAGCAGTGACATACAGGGGGTAAAGCCCCAGCATTTT,CASSDIQGVKPQHF
TRBV7-6,-,TRBD1,TRBJ1-1,TGTGCCAGCAGCTCCCTAGGGCAGGGGGCGCTCACTGAAGCTTTCTTT,CASSSLGQGALTEAFF
TRBV7-3,-,-,TRBJ1-1,TGTGCCAGCAGCTTAGGGGGATTGAACACTGAAGCTTTCTTT,CASSLGGLNTEAFF
TRBV18,once,TRBD1,TRBJ1-2,TGTGCCAGCTCACCTGGACAGGGTGAGGGCTACACCTTC,CASSPGQGEGYTF
TRBV7-9,-,TRBD1,TRBJ2-7,TGTGCCAGCAGCGGACGACAGGGGGCCTCTGGCTACGAGCAGTACTTC,CASSGRQGASGYEQYF
TRBV29-1,-,-,TRBJ2-2,TGCAGCGTTGTCCGGGACTTGAACACCGGGGAGCTGTTTTTT,CSVVRDLNTGELFF